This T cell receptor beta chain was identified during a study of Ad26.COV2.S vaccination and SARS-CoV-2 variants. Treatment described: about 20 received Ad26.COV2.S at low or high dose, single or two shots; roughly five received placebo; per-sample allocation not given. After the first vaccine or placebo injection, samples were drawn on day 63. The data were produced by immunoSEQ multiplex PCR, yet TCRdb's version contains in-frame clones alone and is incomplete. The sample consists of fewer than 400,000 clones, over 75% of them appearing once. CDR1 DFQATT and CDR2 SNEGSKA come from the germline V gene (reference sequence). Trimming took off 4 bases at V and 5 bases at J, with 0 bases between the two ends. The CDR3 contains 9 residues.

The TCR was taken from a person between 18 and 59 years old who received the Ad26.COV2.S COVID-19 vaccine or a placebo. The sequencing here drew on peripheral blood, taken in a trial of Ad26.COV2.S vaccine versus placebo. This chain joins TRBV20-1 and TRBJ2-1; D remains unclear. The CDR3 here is CSANNEQFF. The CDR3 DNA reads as TGCAGTGCTAACAATGAGCAGTTCTTC.